This entry is about one TCR beta chain. The record originates from a study of T-cell reconstitution after alpha-beta-depleted transplantation in children. This CDR3 has 19 amino acids. CDR1 is MDHEN, CDR2 SYDVKM, per germline. The V segment lost 5 bases and the J segment 0 bases; nucleotides outside the gene matches: 10. The TCRbeta library incorporated unique molecular identifiers. MiXCR, run by TCRdb on the PCR reads, gives a single entry per CDR3 protein. The table records some 350,000 distinct CDR3 sequences, around 10% of them present only once. The sample was PBMCs from the stem cell graft donor, taken from the stem cell graft. This receptor was obtained from a human donor who donated a stem cell graft to a child with acute lymphoblastic leukemia. The chain joins TRBV28 to TRBJ2-6; 10 bases are shared with TRBD1. In nucleotides, the CDR3 is TGTGCCAGCAGTATGGGACAGGGGAGGGCGACCTCTGGGGCCAACGTCCTGACTTTC. Protein product: CASSMGQGRATSGANVLTF. The variable domain in full, completed from reference TRBV28 and TRBJ2-6, reads DVKVTQSSRYLVKRTGEKVFLECVQDMDHENMFWYRQDPGLGLRLIYFSYDVKMKEKGDIPEGYSVSREKKERFSLILESASTNQTSMYLCASSMGQGRATSGANVLTFGAGSRLTVL.